This passage covers 9 T cell receptor beta chains from one sample sequenced in a study of T cell repertoires in cytomegalovirus infection (dated 2019 in TCRdb). The antigens for these receptors are not known. Sequencing was performed on an Illumina HiSeq 1500. The public reads were reprocessed in TCRdb via fastp at Q25 and MiXCR, keeping in-frame beta chains. Each entry merges the rows of one CDR3 protein and shows their most common DNA and genes. Present in this sample are 90,000 to 130,000 distinct CDR3 sequences, 10% of which were seen just once. The ten largest clones capture approximately 31% of the sample. The sequencing input was PBMCs, sequenced either directly or after in vitro stimulation (not recorded which). The receptors here all came from a human donor in good health (CMV status not recorded). Some clones in this sample may be carry-over from other donors' samples.

The chain links TRBV29-1 to TRBJ2-1, with 8 bases identical to TRBD2. The CDR3 consists of 14 residues. CDR1 and CDR2 from the germline V gene are SQVTM and ANQGSEA. J gave up 8 bases and V 3 bases, and 9 bases lay outside the gene matches. The CDR3 spells CSVDTHGGGDEQFF. CDR3 nucleotides: TGCAGCGTTGACACCCACGGGGGGGGGGATGAGCAGTTCTTC.

This clonotype appeared many times. This chain connects TRBV4-3 to TRBJ2-7; D might be TRBD1 (6 bases). Trimming shortened V by 1 base and J by 2 bases, and 21 bases separated the two germline ends. The CDR3 has 18 residues. Germline values: CDR1 LGHNA, CDR2 YSLEER. The CDR3 DNA follows: TGCGCCAGCAGCCAAGCGAGATCTATAGGGACAACAACCTACGAGCAGTACTTC. Its translation is CASSQARSIGTTTYEQYF.

This clonotype was counted a single time. One end of the junction does not line up with germline, which may come from a read error. The rearrangement joins TRBV19 to TRBJ1-3; perhaps TRBD1 as D (5 bases). This CDR3 has 15 amino acids. CDR1 and CDR2 from the germline V gene are LNHDA and SQIVND (reference sequence). For the CDR3, the DNA is TGTGCCAGTAGTATCCCAGGGATGACTGGAAACACCTTATATTTT. Translated, it gives CASSIPGMTGNTLYF.

Many counts were recorded for this clonotype. The chain combines TRBV5-1 with TRBJ1-1, with D possibly matching TRBD1 (5 bases). This CDR3 contains 16 residues. V lost 3 bases and J 2 bases, leaving 17 bases between the germline ends. Germline CDR1 SGHRS, CDR2 YFSETQ. The DNA of the CDR3 is TGCGCCAGCAGCTCGGGGTTGGGGCAGGTTAACACTGAAGCTTTCTTT. Protein product: CASSSGLGQVNTEAFF.

The chain uses TRBV6-6 and TRBJ2-1; 10 bases align to TRBD1. V shed 5 bases and J 2 bases; nucleotides not matched to a gene: 3. CDR1 MNHNY and CDR2 SVGAGI come from the germline V gene (reference sequence). The CDR3 loop spans 15 amino acids. For the CDR3, the DNA is TGTGCCAGCAGTGAGGGGACAGGGGCCTACAATGAGCAGTTCTTC. It yields the protein CASSEGTGAYNEQFF.

This clonotype was picked up many times. The chain is built from TRBV6-2 or TRBV6-3 and TRBJ2-1; 10 bases fit TRBD1. V gave up 4 bases and J gave up 3 bases; unmatched junction bases: 3. The V gene's germline CDR1 is MNHEY and CDR2 SVGEGT. This CDR3 contains 15 residues. As DNA, the CDR3 is TGTGCCAGCAGTTTTGGACAGGGGGTCTACAATGAGCAGTTCTTC. Translated, it gives CASSFGQGVYNEQFF.

This clonotype has ten or more counts. The chain has TRBV28 and TRBJ2-5; either TRBD1 or TRBD2 may supply D (5 bases each). The CDR3 is made up of 15 amino acids. V was pared by 1 base and J by 0 bases, with 9 bases between. Germline V gene data show CDR1 as MDHEN and CDR2 as SYDVKM. The CDR3 nucleotides are TGTGCCAGCAGTTTATTCAAGGGACACCAAGAGACCCAGTACTTC. Protein sequence: CASSLFKGHQETQYF.

Many counts were recorded for this clonotype. The genes are TRBV7-2 and TRBJ2-5; 13 nucleotides line up with TRBD2. J lost 0 bases, V lost 4 bases, and 2 bases had no gene match. Germline CDR1 reads SGHTA; CDR2 reads FQGNSA. The CDR3 is made up of 16 amino acids. CDR3 protein: CASSSLAGGYQETQYF. The CDR3 DNA follows: TGTGCCAGCAGCTCACTAGCGGGAGGGTACCAAGAGACCCAGTACTTC.

This clonotype was seen at least ten times. The chain carries TRBV7-2 and TRBJ1-1, with D perhaps matching TRBD1 (5 bases). V was shortened by 4 bases and J by 8 bases, with 17 bases between the two germline ends. CDR3 size: 14 residues. The germline CDR1 and CDR2 sequences are SGHTA and FQGNSA. The CDR3: CASSWLGLGVEAFF. Here the CDR3 DNA reads TGTGCCAGCAGCTGGCTTGGTTTAGGGGTCGAAGCTTTCTTT.